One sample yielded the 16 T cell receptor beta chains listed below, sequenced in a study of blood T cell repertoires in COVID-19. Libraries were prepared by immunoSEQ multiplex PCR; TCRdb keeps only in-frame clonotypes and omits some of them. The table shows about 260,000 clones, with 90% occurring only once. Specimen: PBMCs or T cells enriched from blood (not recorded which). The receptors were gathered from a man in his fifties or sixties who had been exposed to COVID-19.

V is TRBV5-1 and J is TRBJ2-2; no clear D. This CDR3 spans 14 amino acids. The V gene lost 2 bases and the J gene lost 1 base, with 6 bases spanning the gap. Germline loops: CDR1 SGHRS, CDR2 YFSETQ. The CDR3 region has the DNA TGCGCCAGCAGCTTCCCCAGGAACACCGGGGAGCTGTTTTTT. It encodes CASSFPRNTGELFF. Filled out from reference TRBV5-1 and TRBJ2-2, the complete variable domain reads KAGVTQTPRYLIKTRGQQVTLSCSPISGHRSVSWYQQTPGQGLQFLFEYFSETQRNKGNFPGRFSGRQFSNSRSEMNVSTLELGDSALYLCASSFPRNTGELFFGEGSRLTVL.

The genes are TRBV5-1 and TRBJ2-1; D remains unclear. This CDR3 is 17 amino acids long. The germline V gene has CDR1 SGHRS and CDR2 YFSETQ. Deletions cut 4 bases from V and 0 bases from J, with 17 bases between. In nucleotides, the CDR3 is TGCGCCAGCAGCCGGCGGCCTGCCTCGAGCTCCTACAATGAGCAGTTCTTC. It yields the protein CASSRRPASSSYNEQFF.

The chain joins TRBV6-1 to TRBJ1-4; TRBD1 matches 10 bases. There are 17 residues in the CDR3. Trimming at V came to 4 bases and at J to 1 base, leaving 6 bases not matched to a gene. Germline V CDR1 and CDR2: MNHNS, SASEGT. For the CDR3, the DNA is TGTGCCAGCAGTGGGTGGACAGGGGGGAGAACTAATGAAAAACTGTTTTTT. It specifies CASSGWTGGRTNEKLFF.

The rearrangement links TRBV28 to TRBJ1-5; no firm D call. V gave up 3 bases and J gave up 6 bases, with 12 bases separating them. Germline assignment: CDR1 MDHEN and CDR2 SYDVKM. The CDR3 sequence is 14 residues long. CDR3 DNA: TGTGCCAGCAGTTTCCCCTCGCGGTTTCAGCCCCAGCATTTT. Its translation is CASSFPSRFQPQHF.

The DNA of the CDR3 is TGTGCCAGCAGCCTATTCGTATGGACAGGGGGTAATTCACCCCTCCACTTT. Translated: CASSLFVWTGGNSPLHF. The chain recombines TRBV5-5 with TRBJ1-6, with 10 nucleotides matching TRBD1. V lost 4 bases and J lost 6; bases outside the gene matches: 10. CDR3 length: 17 amino acids. Per germline, CDR1 SGHKS and CDR2 YYEKEE (reference sequence).

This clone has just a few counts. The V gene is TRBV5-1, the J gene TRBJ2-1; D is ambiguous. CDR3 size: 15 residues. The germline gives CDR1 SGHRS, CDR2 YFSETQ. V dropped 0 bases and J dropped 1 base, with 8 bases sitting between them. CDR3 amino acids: CASSLGLGSYNEQFF. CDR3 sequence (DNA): TGCGCCAGCAGCTTGGGGCTAGGATCCTACAATGAGCAGTTCTTC.

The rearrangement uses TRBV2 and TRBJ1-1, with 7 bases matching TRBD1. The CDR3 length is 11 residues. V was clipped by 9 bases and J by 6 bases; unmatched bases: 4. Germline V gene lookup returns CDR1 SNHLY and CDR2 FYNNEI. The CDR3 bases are TGTGCCAGTGACAGGGCCTCTGAAGCTTTCTTT. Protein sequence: CASDRASEAFF.

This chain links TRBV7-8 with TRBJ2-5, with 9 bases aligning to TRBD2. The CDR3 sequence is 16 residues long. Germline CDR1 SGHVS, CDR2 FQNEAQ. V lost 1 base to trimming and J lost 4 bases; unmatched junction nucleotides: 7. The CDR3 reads CASSLGGVAGVETQYF. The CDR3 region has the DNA TGTGCCAGCAGCTTAGGGGGCGTAGCGGGAGTAGAGACCCAGTACTTC.

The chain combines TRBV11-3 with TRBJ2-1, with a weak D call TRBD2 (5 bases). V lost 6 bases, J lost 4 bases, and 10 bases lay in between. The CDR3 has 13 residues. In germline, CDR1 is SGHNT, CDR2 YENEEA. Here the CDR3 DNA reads TGTGCCAGCAGTTTACGGGGTTACAATGAGCAGTTCTTC. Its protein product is CASSLRGYNEQFF.

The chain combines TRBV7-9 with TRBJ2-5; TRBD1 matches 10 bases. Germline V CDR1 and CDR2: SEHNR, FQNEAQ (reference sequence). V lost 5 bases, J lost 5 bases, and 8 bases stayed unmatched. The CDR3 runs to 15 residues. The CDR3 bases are TGTGCCAGCAGCGCCGGACAGGGGGTCGGGGAGACCCAGTACTTC. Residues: CASSAGQGVGETQYF.

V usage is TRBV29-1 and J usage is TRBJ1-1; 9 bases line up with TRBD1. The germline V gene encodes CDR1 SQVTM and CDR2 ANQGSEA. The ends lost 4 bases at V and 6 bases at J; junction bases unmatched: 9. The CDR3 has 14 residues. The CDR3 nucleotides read TGCAGCGTTGGCAGGGACAGGGAATCGGCTGAAGCTTTCTTT. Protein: CSVGRDRESAEAFF.

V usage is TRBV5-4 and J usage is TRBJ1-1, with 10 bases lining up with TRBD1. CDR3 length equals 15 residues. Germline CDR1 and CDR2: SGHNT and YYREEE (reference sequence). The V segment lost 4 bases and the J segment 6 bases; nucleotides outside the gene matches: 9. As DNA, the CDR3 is TGTGCCAGCAGCACACGGACAGGGGGGTTCCCTGAAGCTTTCTTT. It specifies CASSTRTGGFPEAFF.

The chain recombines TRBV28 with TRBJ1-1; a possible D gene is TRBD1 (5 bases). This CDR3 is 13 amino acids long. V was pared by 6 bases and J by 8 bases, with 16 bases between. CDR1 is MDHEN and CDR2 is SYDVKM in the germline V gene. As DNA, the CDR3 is TGTGCCAGCAGCCCCCGCGCACGACAGGAAGCTTTCTTT. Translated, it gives CASSPRARQEAFF.

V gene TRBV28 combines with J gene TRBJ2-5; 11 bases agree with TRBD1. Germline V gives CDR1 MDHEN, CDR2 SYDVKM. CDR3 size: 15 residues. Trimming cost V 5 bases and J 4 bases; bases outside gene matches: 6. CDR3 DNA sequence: TGTGCCAGCAGTAGGGGGACAGGGGGGACAGAGACCCAGTACTTC. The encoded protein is CASSRGTGGTETQYF.

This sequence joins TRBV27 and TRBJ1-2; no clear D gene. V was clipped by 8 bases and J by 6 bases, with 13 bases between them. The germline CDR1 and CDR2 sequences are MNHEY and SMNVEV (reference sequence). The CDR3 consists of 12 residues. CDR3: CASGLRGHGYTF. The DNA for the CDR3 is TGTGCCAGCGGCCTAAGAGGGCATGGCTACACCTTC.

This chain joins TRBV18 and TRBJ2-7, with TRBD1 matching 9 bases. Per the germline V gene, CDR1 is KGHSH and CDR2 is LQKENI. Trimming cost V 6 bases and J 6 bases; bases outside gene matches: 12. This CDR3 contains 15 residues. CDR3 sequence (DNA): TGTGCCAGCTCTTTTACACCGGGACAGGGTGTCGAGCAGTACTTC. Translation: CASSFTPGQGVEQYF.